Sequencing of this TCR beta chain was carried out in a study of blood T cell repertoires in COVID-19. The CDR3 consists of 14 residues. The germline gives CDR1 SGHTA, CDR2 FQGNSA. Deletions cut 5 bases from V and 6 bases from J, with 14 bases between. The assay was immunoSEQ multiplex PCR, and TCRdb's table has in-frame clones only and misses some. The data hold some 91,000 clones, with approximately 90% observed a single time. The sequencing sample was made of peripheral blood. V usage is TRBV7-2 and J usage is TRBJ2-1, with TRBD2 as a possible D gene (5 bases). This clonotype originated in a man in his sixties with acute or convalescent COVID-19. CDR3 region: CASSPQEGINEQFF. The CDR3 DNA sequence: TGTGCCAGCAGCCCCCAAGAGGGTATCAATGAGCAGTTCTTC.